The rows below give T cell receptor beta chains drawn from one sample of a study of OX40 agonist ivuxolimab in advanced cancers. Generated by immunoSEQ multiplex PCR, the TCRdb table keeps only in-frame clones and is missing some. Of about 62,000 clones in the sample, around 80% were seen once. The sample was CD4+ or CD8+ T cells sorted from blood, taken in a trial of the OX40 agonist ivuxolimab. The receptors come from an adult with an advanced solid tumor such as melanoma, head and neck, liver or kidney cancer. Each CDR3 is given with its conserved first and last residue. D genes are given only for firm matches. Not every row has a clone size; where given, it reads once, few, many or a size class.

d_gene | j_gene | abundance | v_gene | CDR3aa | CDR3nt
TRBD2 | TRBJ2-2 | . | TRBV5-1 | CASSLGLAGGPRAGELFF | TGCGCCAGCAGCTTGGGACTAGCGGGGGGTCCCAGAGCCGGGGAGCTGTTTTTT
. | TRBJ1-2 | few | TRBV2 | CASSRTFYGYTF | TGTGCCAGCAGTCGGACCTTCTATGGCTACACCTTC
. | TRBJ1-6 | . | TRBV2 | CATKQDRWDSPLHF | TGTGCCACCAAGCAGGACCGATGGGATTCACCCCTCCACTTT
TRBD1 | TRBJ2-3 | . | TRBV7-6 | CASSFTGQGTDTQYF | TGTGCCAGCAGCTTTACAGGACAGGGCACAGATACGCAGTATTTT
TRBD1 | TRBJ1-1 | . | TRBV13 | CASSAGGRNTEAFF | TGTGCCAGCAGCGCAGGGGGCAGGAACACTGAAGCTTTCTTT
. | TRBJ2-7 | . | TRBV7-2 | CASSLKDGYEQYF | TGTGCCAGCAGCCTAAAGGACGGCTACGAGCAGTACTTC
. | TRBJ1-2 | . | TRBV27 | CASSLTHGRPYGYTF | TGTGCCAGCAGTCTCACCCATGGGCGGCCCTATGGCTACACCTTC
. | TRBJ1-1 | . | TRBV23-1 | CASTRVTGVCTEAFF | TGCGCCAGCACCCGAGTGACAGGCGTTTGCACTGAAGCTTTCTTT
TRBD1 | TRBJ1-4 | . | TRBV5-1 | CASSLPVGQGVWDEKLFF | TGCGCCAGCAGCCTACCGGTCGGACAGGGGGTTTGGGATGAAAAACTGTTTTTT
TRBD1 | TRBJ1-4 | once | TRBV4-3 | CASSLGQGGTNEKLFF | TGCGCCAGCAGCCTCGGACAGGGGGGGACTAATGAAAAACTGTTTTTT
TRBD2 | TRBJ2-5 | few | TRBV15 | CATSTTRTSWETQYF | TGTGCCACCAGCACAACCAGGACTAGTTGGGAGACCCAGTACTTC
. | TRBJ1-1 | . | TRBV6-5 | CASSYGGQNTEAFF | TGTGCCAGCAGTTACGGGGGTCAGAACACTGAAGCTTTCTTT
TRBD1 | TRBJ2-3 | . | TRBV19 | CASSDRGGTDTQYF | TGTGCCAGTAGCGACAGGGGAGGCACAGATACGCAGTATTTT
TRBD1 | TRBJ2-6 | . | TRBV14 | CASSSQGALSGANVLTF | TGTGCCAGCAGCTCACAGGGGGCACTCTCTGGGGCCAACGTCCTGACTTTC
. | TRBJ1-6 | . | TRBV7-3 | CASSREGTGRSPLHF | TGTGCCAGCAGCCGTGAAGGTACCGGGCGTTCACCCCTCCACTTT
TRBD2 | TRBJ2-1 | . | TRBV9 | CASSPRDYYNEQFF | TGTGCCAGCAGCCCGAGGGACTACTACAATGAGCAGTTCTTC
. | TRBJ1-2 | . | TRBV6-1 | CASGLTGPGGYTF | TGTGCCAGCGGACTAACAGGGCCAGGAGGCTACACCTTC
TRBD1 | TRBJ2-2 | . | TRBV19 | CASSMATGGAPGELFF | TGTGCCAGTAGTATGGCCACAGGGGGCGCCCCCGGGGAGCTGTTTTTT
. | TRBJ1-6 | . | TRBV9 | CASSVVGSDSPLHF | TGTGCCAGCAGCGTAGTGGGTTCTGATTCACCCCTCCACTTT
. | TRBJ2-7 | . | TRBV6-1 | CASSVTESYEQYF | TGTGCCAGCAGTGTCACGGAATCCTACGAGCAGTACTTC
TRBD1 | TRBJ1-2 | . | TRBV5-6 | CASTPGQDYGYTF | TGTGCCAGCACCCCGGGACAGGACTATGGCTACACCTTC
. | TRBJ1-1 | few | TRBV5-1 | CASSLWGETEAFF | TGCGCCAGCAGCCTATGGGGGGAGACTGAAGCTTTCTTT
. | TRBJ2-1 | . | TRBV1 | CTSSQGRGPGSYNEQFF | TGCACCAGCAGCCAAGGAAGGGGACCCGGGTCCTACAATGAGCAGTTCTTC
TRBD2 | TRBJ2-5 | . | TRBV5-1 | CASSRAGGGGETQYF | TGCGCCAGCAGCAGGGCGGGAGGGGGCGGCGAGACCCAGTACTTC
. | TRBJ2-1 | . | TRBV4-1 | CASSRAPGAVDEQFF | TGCGCCAGCAGCCGAGCCCCGGGGGCTGTGGATGAGCAGTTCTTC
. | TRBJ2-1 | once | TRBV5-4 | CASSPGGSHVYNEQFF | TGTGCCAGCAGCCCTGGGGGCTCACACGTTTACAATGAGCAGTTCTTC
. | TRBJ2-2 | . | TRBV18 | CASSPATPNTGELFF | TGTGCCAGCTCACCGGCGACACCGAACACCGGGGAGCTGTTTTTT
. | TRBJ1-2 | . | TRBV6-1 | CASRDRGGLGYTF | TGTGCCAGCAGGGACAGAGGGGGACTAGGCTACACCTTC